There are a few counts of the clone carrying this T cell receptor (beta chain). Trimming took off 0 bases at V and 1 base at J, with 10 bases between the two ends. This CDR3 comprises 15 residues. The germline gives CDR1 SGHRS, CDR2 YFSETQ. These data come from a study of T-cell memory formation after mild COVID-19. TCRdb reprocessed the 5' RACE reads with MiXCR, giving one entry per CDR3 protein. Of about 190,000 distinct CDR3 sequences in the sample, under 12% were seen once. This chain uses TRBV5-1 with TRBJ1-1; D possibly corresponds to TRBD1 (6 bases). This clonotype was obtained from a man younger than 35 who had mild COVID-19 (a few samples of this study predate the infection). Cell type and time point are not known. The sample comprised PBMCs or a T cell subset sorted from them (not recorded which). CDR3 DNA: TGCGCCAGCAGCTTGGGCGTGGGACAGAACACTGAAGCTTTCTTT. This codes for CASSLGVGQNTEAFF.